The T cell receptor beta chain described here comes from a study of blood T cell repertoires in COVID-19. The data were produced by immunoSEQ multiplex PCR, yet TCRdb's version contains in-frame clones alone and is incomplete. The sample yields around 140,000 clones, less than 90% seen once. The sample consisted of peripheral blood. The clonotype comes from a man aged 60-69 years with acute or convalescent COVID-19.

CDR3 region: CASSPPGGYETQYF. The CDR3 coding sequence is TGTGCCAGCAGTCCCCCAGGGGGGTACGAGACCCAGTACTTC. V is TRBV28 and J is TRBJ2-5, with TRBD1 as a possible D gene (7 bases). The V end was cut by 5 bases, the J end by 5 bases, with 15 bases between. Looked up from germline, CDR1 is MDHEN and CDR2 is SYDVKM. The CDR3 consists of 14 residues.